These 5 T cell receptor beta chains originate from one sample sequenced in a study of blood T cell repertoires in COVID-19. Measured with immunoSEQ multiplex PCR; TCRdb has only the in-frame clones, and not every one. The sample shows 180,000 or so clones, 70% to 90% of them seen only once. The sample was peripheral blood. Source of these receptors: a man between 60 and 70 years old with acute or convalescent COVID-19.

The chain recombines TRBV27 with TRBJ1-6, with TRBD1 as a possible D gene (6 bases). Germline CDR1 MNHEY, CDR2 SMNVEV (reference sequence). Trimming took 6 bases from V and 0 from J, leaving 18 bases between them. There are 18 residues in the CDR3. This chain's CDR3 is CASSPRGTSSSYNSPLHF. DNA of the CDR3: TGTGCCAGCAGCCCCCGTGGGACATCTAGCTCCTATAATTCACCCCTCCACTTT.

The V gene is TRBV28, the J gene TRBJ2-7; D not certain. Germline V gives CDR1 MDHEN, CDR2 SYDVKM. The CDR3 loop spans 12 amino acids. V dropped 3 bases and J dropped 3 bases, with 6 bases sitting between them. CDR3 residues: CASSLSDYEQYF. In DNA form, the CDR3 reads TGTGCCAGCAGTTTGAGCGACTACGAGCAGTACTTC.

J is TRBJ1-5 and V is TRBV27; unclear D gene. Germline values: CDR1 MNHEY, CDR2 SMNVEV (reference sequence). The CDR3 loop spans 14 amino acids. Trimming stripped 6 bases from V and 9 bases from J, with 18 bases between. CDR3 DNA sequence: TGTGCCAGCAGCCCAATGCGGGGAGGCCGGCCCCAGCATTTT. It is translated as CASSPMRGGRPQHF.

CDR3 coding DNA: TGTGCCAGCAGCGTAGCCGGTCTCATTAACTATGGCTACACCTTC. It translates to CASSVAGLINYGYTF. The V and J genes are TRBV9 and TRBJ1-2; no firm D call. This CDR3 is 15 amino acids long. V was pared by 0 bases and J by 1 base, with 10 bases between. Per the germline V gene, CDR1 is SGDLS and CDR2 is YYNGEE.

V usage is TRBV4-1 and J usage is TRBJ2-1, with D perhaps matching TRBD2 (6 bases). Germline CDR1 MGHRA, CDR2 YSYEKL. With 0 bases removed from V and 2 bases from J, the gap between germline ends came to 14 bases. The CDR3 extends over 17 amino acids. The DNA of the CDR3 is TGCGCCAGCAGCCAAGACGTCGCGGGGTCACCCTACAATGAGCAGTTCTTC. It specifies CASSQDVAGSPYNEQFF.